Sequencing of this T cell receptor beta chain was carried out in a study of blood T cells in healthy people across ages. Study-level results: More naive CD4+ cells and higher diversity marked long-lived donors relative to aged donors.

Germline trimming cut 3 bases from V and 3 bases from J; bases unmatched to any gene: 1. There are 14 residues in the CDR3. Per the germline V gene, CDR1 is LNHNV and CDR2 is YYDKDF (reference sequence). Concerning this clonotype itself: Its specificity is unknown.

The use of a sample-barcoded 5' primer and a J-beta primer mix characterized a second PCR of 7 to 11 cycles. A template-switch adaptor containing 12 random nucleotides labeled each cDNA molecule. CDR3-containing paired-end reads numbering at least 2.5 million came from each sample. TCRdb re-called the 5' RACE reads through MiXCR, storing one row per CDR3 protein. The sample includes around 670,000 distinct CDR3 sequences, roughly 30% of them seen just once. The receptor's source is a woman aged 80 or over in good health. Sequencing input: blood. The chain combines TRBV15 with TRBJ1-3; 8 bases are shared with TRBD1. CDR3 sequence (DNA): TGTGCCACCAGCAGCAGGGGGCATGGAAACACCATATATTTT. Amino acid sequence: CATSSRGHGNTIYF.